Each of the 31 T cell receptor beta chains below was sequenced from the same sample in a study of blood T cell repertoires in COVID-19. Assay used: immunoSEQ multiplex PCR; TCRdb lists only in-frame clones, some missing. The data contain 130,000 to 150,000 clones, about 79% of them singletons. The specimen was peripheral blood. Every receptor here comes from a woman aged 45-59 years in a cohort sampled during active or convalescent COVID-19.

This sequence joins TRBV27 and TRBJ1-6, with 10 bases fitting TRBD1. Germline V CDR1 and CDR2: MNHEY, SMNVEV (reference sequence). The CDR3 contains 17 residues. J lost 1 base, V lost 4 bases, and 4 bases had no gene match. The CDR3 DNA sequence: TGTGCCAGCAGTTCGCCGGGACAGGGGTCCTATAATTCACCCCTCCACTTT. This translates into CASSSPGQGSYNSPLHF.

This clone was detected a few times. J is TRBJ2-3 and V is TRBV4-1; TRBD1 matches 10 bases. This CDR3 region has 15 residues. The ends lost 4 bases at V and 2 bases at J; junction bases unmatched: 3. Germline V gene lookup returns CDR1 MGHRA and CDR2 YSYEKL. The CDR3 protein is CASSPRQGATDTQYF. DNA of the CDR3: TGCGCCAGCAGCCCCCGACAGGGGGCCACAGATACGCAGTATTTT.

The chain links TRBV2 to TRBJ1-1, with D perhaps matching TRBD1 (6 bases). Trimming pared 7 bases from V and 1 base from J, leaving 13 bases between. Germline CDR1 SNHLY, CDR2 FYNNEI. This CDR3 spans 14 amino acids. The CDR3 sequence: CASTLRTENTEAFF. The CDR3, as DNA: TGTGCCAGCACCCTTCGGACAGAGAACACTGAAGCTTTCTTT.

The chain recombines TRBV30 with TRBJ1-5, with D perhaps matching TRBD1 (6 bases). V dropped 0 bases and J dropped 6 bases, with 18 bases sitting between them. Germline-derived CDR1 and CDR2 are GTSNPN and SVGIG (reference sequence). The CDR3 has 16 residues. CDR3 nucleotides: TGTGCCTGGAGTGTACGAGACAGGAGTGGTAGTCAGCCCCAGCATTTT. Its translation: CAWSVRDRSGSQPQHF.

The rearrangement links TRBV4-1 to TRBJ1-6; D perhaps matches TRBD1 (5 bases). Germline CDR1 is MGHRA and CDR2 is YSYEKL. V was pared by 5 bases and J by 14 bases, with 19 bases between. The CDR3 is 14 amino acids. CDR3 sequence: CASSVGTGEFTLHF. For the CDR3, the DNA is TGCGCCAGCAGCGTCGGGACGGGAGAATTCACCCTCCACTTT.

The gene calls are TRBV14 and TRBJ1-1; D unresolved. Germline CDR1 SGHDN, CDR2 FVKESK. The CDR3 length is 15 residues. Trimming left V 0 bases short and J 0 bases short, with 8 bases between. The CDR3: CASSQDSSMNTEAFF. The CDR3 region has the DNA TGTGCCAGCAGCCAAGACAGTAGCATGAACACTGAAGCTTTCTTT.

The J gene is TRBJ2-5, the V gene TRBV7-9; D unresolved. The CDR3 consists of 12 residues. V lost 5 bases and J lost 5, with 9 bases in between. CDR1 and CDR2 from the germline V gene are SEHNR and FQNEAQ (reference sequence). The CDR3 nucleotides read TGTGCCAGCAGCAAGTATGCGGAGACCCAGTACTTC. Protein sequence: CASSKYAETQYF.

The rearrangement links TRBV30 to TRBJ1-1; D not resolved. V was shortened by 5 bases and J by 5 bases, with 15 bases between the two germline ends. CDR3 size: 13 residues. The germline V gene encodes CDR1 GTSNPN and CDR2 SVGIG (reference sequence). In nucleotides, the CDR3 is TGTGCCTGGGCACGACTAGCTGGAACTGAAGCTTTCTTT. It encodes CAWARLAGTEAFF.

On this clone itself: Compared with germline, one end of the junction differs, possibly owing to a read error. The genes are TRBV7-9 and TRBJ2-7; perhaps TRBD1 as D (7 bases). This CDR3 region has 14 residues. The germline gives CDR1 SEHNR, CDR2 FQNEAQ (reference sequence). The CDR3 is CASSGPGAGGGWNF. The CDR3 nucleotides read TGTGCCAGCAGCGGCCCCGGGGCAGGGGGAGGTTGGAACTTC.

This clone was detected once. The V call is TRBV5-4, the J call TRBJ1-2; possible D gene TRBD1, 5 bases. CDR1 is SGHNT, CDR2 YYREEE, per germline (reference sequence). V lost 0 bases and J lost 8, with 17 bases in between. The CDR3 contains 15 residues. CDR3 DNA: TGTGCCAGCAGCTTGGCGCAGGGAAATTTAGGCGGCTACACCTTC. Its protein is CASSLAQGNLGGYTF.

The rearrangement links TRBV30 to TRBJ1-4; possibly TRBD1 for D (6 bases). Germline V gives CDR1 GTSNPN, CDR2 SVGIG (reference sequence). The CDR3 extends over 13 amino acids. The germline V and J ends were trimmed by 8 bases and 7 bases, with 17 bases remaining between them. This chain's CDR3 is CAGARGGVEKLFF. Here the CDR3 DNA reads TGTGCCGGCGCCCGAGGGGGGGTTGAAAAACTGTTTTTT.

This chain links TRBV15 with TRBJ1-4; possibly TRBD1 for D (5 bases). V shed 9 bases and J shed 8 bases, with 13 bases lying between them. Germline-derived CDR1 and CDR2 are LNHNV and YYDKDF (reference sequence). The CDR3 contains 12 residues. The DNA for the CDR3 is TGTGCCACGGGGGGTTCCAGGGAAAAACTGTTTTTT. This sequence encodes CATGGSREKLFF. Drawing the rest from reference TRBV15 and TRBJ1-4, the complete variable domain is DAMVIQNPRYQVTQFGKPVTLSCSQTLNHNVMYWYQQKSSQAPKLLFHYYDKDFNNEADTPDNFQSRRPNTSFCFLDIRSPGLGDTAMYLCATGGSREKLFFGSGTQLSVL.

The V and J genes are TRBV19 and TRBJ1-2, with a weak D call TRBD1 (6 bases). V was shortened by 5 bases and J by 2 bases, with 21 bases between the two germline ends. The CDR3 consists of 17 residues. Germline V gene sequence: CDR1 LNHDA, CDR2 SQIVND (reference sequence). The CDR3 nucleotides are TGTGCCAGTAGTCTCCCCTGGGGTCAGGGGTCGAACTATGGCTACACCTTC. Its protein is CASSLPWGQGSNYGYTF. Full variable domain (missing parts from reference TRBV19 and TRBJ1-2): DGGITQSPKYLFRKEGQNVTLSCEQNLNHDAMYWYRQDPGQGLRLIYYSQIVNDFQKGDIAEGYSVSREKKESFPLTVTSAQKNPTAFYLCASSLPWGQGSNYGYTFGSGTRLTVV.

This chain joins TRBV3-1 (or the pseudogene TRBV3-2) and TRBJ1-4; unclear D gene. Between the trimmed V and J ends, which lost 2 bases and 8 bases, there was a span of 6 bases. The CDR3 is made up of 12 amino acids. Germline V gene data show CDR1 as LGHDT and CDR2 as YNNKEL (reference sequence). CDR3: CASSQRAEKLFF. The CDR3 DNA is TGTGCCAGCAGCCAACGCGCCGAAAAACTGTTTTTT.

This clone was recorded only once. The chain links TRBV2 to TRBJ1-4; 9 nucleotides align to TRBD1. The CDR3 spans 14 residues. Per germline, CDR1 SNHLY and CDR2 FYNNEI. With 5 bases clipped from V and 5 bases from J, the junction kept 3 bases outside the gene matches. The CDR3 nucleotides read TGTGCCAGCAGTTGGGACAGGGAGAATGAAAAACTGTTTTTT. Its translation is CASSWDRENEKLFF. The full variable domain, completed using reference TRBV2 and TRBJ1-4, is EPEVTQTPSHQVTQMGQEVILRCVPISNHLYFYWYRQILGQKVEFLVSFYNNEISEKSEIFDDQFSVERPDGSNFTLKIRSTKLEDSAMYFCASSWDRENEKLFFGSGTQLSVL.

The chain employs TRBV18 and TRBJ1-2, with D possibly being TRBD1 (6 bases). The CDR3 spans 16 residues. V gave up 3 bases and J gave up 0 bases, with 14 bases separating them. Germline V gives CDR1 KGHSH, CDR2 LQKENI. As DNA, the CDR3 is TGTGCCAGCTCACCGGGGGACACGTCGACTAACTATGGCTACACCTTC. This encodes CASSPGDTSTNYGYTF.

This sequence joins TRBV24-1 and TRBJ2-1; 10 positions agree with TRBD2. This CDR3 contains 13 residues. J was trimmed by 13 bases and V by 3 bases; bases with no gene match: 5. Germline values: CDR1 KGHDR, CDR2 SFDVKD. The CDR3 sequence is CATSDRTSGFQFF. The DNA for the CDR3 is TGTGCCACCAGTGATAGGACTAGCGGTTTTCAGTTCTTC.

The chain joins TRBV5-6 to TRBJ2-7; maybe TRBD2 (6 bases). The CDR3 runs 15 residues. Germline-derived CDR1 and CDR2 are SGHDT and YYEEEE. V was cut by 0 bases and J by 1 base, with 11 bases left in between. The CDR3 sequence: CASSLGGTVSYEQYF. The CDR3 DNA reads TGTGCCAGCAGCTTGGGGGGGACTGTTTCCTACGAGCAGTACTTC.

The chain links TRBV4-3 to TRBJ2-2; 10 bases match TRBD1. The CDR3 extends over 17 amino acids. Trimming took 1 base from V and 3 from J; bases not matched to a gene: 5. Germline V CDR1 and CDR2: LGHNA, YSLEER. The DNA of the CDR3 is TGCGCCAGCAGCCAAGCAAGGACAGGGGGAGACACCGGGGAGCTGTTTTTT. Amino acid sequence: CASSQARTGGDTGELFF.

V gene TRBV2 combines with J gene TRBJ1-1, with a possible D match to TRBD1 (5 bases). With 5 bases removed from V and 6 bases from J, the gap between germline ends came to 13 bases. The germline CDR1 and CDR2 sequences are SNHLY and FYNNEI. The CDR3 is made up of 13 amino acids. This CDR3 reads CASSLQGSAEAFF. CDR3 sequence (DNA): TGTGCCAGCAGTCTGCAGGGTTCGGCTGAAGCTTTCTTT.

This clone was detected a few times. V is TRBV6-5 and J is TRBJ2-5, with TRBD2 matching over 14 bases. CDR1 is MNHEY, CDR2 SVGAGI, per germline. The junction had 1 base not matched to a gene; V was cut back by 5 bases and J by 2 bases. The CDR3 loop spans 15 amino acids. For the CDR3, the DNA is TGTGCCAGCAGTAGGACTAGCGGGGGGCAAGAGACCCAGTACTTC. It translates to CASSRTSGGQETQYF.

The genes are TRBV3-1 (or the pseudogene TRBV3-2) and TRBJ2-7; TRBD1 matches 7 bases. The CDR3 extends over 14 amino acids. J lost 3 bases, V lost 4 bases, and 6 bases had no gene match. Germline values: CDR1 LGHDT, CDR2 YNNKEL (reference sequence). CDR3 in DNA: TGTGCCAGCAGCCTTTGGGACAGAGACTACGAGCAGTACTTC. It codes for CASSLWDRDYEQYF.

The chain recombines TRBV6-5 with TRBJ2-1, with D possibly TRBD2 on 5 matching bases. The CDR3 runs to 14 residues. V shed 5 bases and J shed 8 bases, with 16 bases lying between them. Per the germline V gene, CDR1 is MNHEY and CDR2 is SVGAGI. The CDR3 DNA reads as TGTGCCAGCAGTCTCGGGGTAAAATCAGATGAGCAGTTCTTC. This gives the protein CASSLGVKSDEQFF.

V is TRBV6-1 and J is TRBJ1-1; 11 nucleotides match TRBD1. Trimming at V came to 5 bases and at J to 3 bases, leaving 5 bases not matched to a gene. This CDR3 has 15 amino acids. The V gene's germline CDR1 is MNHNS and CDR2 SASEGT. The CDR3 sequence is CASSPGQGADTEAFF. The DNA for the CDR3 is TGTGCCAGCAGTCCCGGACAGGGGGCAGACACTGAAGCTTTCTTT.

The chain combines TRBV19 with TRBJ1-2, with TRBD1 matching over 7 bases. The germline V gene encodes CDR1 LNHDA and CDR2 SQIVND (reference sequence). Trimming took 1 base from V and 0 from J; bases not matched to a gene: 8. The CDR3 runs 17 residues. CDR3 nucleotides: TGTGCCAGTAGTATAGGGACAGGCTCTCACCCTAACTATGGCTACACCTTC. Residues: CASSIGTGSHPNYGYTF.

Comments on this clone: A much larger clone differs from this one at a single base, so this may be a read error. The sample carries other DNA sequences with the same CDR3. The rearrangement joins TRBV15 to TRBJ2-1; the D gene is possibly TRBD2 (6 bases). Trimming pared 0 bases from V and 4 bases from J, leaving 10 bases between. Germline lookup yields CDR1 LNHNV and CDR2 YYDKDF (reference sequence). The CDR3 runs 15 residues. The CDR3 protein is CATSRDGAGYNEQFF. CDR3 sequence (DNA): TGTGCCACCAGCAGAGATGGGGCGGGGTACAATGAGCAGTTCTTC.

Written as DNA, the CDR3 is TGTGCCAGCAGGGGGGGGGCCGAGACAGATACGCAGTATTTT. Amino acid sequence: CASRGGAETDTQYF. The genes are TRBV21-1 and TRBJ2-3; whether TRBD2, the table's D call, matches the DNA was not checked. TRBV21-1 is labeled a pseudogene. The CDR3 length is 14 residues.

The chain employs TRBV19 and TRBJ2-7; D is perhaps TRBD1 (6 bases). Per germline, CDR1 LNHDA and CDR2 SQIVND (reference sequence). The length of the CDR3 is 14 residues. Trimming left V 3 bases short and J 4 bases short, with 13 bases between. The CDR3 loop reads CASSMFGQSYEQYF. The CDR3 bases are TGTGCCAGTAGTATGTTTGGACAGTCGTACGAGCAGTACTTC.

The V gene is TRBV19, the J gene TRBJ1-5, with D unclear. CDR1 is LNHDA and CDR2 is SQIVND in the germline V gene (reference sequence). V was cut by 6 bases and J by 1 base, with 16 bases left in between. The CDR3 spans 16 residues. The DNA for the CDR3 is TGTGCCAGTAGCACCTGGGAGGCTGCGAGCAATCAGCCCCAGCATTTT. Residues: CASSTWEAASNQPQHF.

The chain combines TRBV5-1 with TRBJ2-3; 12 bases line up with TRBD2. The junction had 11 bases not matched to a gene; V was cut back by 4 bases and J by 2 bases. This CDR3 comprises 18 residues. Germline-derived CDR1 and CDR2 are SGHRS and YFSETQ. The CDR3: CASSLLGLAGPITDTQYF. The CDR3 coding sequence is TGCGCCAGCAGCCTACTGGGACTAGCGGGTCCTATCACAGATACGCAGTATTTT.

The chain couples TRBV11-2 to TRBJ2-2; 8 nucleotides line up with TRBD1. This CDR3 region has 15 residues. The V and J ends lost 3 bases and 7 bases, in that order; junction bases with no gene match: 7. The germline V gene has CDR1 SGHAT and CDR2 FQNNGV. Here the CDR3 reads CASSFRAGGIGELFF. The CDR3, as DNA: TGTGCCAGCAGCTTTAGGGCAGGGGGCATCGGGGAGCTGTTTTTT.